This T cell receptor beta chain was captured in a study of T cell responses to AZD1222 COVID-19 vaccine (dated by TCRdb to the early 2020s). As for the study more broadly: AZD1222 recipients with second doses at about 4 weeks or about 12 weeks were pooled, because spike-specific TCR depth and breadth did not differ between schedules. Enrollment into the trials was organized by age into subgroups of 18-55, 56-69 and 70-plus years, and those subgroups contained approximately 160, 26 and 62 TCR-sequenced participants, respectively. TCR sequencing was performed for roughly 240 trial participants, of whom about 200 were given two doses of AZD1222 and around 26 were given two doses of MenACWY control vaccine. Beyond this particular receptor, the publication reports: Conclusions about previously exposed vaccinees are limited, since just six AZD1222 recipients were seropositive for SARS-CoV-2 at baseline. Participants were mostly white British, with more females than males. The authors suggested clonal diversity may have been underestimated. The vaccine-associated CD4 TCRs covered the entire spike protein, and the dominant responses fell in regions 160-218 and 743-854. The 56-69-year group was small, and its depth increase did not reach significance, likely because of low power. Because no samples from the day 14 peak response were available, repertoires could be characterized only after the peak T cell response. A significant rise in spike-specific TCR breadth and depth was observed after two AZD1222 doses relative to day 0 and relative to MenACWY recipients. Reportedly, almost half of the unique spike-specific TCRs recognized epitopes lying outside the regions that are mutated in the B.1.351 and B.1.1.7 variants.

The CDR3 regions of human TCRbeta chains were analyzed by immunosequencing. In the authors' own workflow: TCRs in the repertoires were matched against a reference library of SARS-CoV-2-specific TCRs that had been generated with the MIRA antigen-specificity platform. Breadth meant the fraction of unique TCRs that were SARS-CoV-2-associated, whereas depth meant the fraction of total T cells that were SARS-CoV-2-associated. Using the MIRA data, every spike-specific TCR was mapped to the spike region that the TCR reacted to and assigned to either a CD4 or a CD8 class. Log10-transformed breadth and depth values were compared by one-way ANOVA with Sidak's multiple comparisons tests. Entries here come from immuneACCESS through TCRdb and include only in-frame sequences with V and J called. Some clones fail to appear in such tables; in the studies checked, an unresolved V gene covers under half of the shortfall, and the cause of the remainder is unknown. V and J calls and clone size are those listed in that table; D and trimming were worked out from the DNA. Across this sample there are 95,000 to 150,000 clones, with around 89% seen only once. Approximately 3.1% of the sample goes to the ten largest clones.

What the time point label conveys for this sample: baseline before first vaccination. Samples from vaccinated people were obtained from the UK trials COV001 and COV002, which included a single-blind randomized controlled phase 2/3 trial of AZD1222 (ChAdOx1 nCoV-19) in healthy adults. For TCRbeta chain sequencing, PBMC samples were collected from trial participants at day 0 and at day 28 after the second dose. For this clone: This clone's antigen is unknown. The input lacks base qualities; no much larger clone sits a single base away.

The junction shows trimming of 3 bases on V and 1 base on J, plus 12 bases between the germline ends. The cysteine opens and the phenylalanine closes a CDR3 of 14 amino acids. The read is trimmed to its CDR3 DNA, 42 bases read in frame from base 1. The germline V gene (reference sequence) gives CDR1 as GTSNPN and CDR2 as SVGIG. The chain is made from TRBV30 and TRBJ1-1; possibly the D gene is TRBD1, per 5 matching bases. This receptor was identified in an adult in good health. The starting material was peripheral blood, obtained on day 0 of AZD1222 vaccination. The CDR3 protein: CAWSRGTENTEAFF. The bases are TGTGCCTGGAGCCGCGGGACCGAGAACACTGAAGCTTTCTTT.